This is a list of T cell receptor beta chains from one sample in a study of blood T cell repertoires in COVID-19. Only in-frame clones appear in the TCRdb table, and some are missing; sequencing was by immunoSEQ multiplex PCR. The sample yields tens of thousands of clones, about four fifths seen once. The sequencing input was peripheral blood. These receptors were obtained from a middle-aged man with acute or convalescent COVID-19. Both conserved end residues are part of each CDR3. D genes are given only for firm matches. Not every row has a clone size; where given, it reads once, few, many or a size class.

V	D	J	size	CDR3	DNA
TRBV12-5	TRBD1	TRBJ2-1	.	CASGTDRGGEQFF	TGTGCTAGTGGTACCGACAGGGGAGGCGAGCAGTTCTTC
TRBV6-5	.	TRBJ1-3	.	CALRSSGNTIYF	TGTGCCCTGCGGAGCTCTGGAAACACCATATATTTT
TRBV5-1	TRBD1	TRBJ2-3	.	CASSSNRDRGIDTQYF	TGCGCCAGCAGCTCAAACCGGGACAGGGGTATAGATACGCAGTATTTT
TRBV4-2	TRBD2	TRBJ2-3	.	CASSQAGRSSGTGDTQYF	TGTGCCAGCAGCCAAGCTGGACGGTCTAGCGGGACCGGAGATACGCAGTATTTT
TRBV19	TRBD1	TRBJ2-5	.	CASSIRWDSIQETQYF	TGTGCCAGTAGTATCCGTTGGGACAGCATCCAAGAGACCCAGTACTTC
TRBV19	.	TRBJ1-3	.	CASTQDNSGNTIYF	TGTGCCAGTACCCAGGACAACTCTGGAAACACCATATATTTT
TRBV5-6	TRBD1	TRBJ1-1	.	CASSSGQGWTEAFF	TGTGCCAGCAGCTCCGGACAGGGTTGGACTGAAGCTTTCTTT
TRBV6-1	TRBD1	TRBJ2-3	.	CASCDRDRGTDTQYF	TGTGCCAGCTGCGACCGGGACAGGGGTACAGATACGCAGTATTTT
TRBV13	TRBD1	TRBJ1-4	.	CASSTTGGARELFF	TGTGCCAGCAGCACTACAGGGGGCGCCCGGGAACTGTTTTTT
TRBV19	.	TRBJ2-5	.	CASSTQAVGETQYF	TGTGCCAGTAGTACACAGGCGGTCGGAGAGACCCAGTACTTC
TRBV7-3	.	TRBJ2-2	.	CASSPRDTNTGELFF	TGTGCCAGCAGCCCCCGGGACACGAACACCGGGGAGCTGTTTTTT
TRBV19	TRBD2	TRBJ2-2	few	CASSITGGGGTGELFF	TGTGCCAGTAGTATAACCGGGGGGGGCGGCACCGGGGAGCTGTTTTTT
TRBV7-9	TRBD1	TRBJ1-2	.	CASSLAGDRIGYTF	TGTGCCAGCAGCTTAGCAGGGGACAGGATTGGCTACACCTTC
TRBV2	.	TRBJ2-1	.	CASKGSGAPYNEQFF	TGTGCCAGCAAGGGGTCAGGGGCCCCCTACAATGAGCAGTTCTTC
TRBV2	.	TRBJ1-5	.	CASGTGSNQPQHF	TGTGCCAGCGGAACAGGGAGCAATCAGCCCCAGCATTTT
TRBV2	.	TRBJ2-3	.	CASSDRDITDTQYF	TGTGCCAGCAGTGACCGGGACATCACAGATACGCAGTATTTT
TRBV7-9	TRBD1	TRBJ2-5	few	CASSSGTDLTQYF	TGTGCCAGCAGCTCCGGGACAGACCTTACCCAGTACTTC
TRBV4-1	TRBD1	TRBJ2-7	few	CASSQGPTGTYEQYF	TGCGCCAGCAGCCAGGGACCGACAGGGACCTACGAGCAGTACTTC
TRBV2	TRBD1	TRBJ1-2	.	CASSEDRGRDGYTF	TGTGCCAGCAGTGAAGACAGGGGAAGGGATGGCTACACCTTC
TRBV7-8	.	TRBJ2-5	.	CASSRYAEKTQYF	TGTGCCAGCAGCCGTTACGCGGAGAAGACCCAGTACTTC
TRBV11-2	TRBD1	TRBJ1-4	.	CASSFDRAPRHEKLFF	TGTGCCAGCAGCTTCGACAGGGCCCCGAGACATGAAAAACTGTTTTTT
TRBV19	.	TRBJ2-3	.	CASSKRRQSSTDTQYF	TGTGCCAGTAGTAAAAGAAGACAGAGCAGCACAGATACGCAGTATTTT
TRBV4-1	TRBD1	TRBJ1-4	once	CASSQAQGALIIEKLFF	TGCGCCAGCAGCCAAGCACAGGGGGCGCTTATTATTGAAAAACTGTTTTTT
TRBV7-2	.	TRBJ2-3	.	CASSLAFQVAPDTQYF	TGTGCCAGCAGCTTAGCGTTCCAGGTGGCACCAGATACGCAGTATTTT
TRBV29-1	TRBD1	TRBJ2-7	.	CSVCSGTGLYEQYF	TGCAGCGTTTGCTCCGGGACAGGGTTATACGAGCAGTACTTC
TRBV6-5	.	TRBJ2-5	.	CASSYSISGPETQYF	TGTGCCAGCAGTTACTCGATCTCGGGTCCTGAGACCCAGTACTTC
TRBV25-1	TRBD1	TRBJ1-2	once	CASSEWGTGHTNYGYTF	TGTGCCAGCAGTGAATGGGGGACAGGTCATACTAACTATGGCTACACCTTC
TRBV6-2/TRBV6-3	.	TRBJ1-5	.	CASSDQLQGRRPQHF	TGTGCCAGCAGTGACCAACTCCAGGGGAGAAGGCCCCAGCATTTT
TRBV4-3	TRBD1	TRBJ2-4	.	CASSLRTGNIQYF	TGCGCCAGCAGTCTTCGGACAGGGAACATTCAGTACTTC
TRBV7-9	.	TRBJ2-7	.	CASSLVQNEQYF	TGTGCCAGCAGCTTAGTACAGAACGAGCAGTACTTC
TRBV7-2	TRBD2	TRBJ2-5	.	CASSLVGGRAGRETQYF	TGTGCCAGCAGCTTAGTCGGCGGGAGGGCCGGGAGGGAGACCCAGTACTTC
TRBV18	.	TRBJ1-1	once	CASSPARGSGTEAFF	TGTGCCAGCTCACCGGCACGGGGGTCTGGAACTGAAGCTTTCTTT
TRBV3-1/TRBV3-2	.	TRBJ2-1	.	CASSPRDSRKNNEQFF	TGTGCCAGCAGCCCGCGGGACAGCCGTAAGAACAATGAGCAGTTCTTC
TRBV27	TRBD1	TRBJ2-7	.	CASSSIHRGGNEQYF	TGTGCCAGCAGTTCTATCCACAGGGGTGGCAACGAGCAGTACTTC
TRBV28	.	TRBJ2-2	.	CASRRNRDTGELFF	TGTGCCAGCAGAAGGAACAGAGACACCGGGGAGCTGTTTTTT
TRBV27	TRBD2	TRBJ2-1	.	CASKRGTSGSGEQFF	TGTGCCAGCAAGCGAGGGACTAGCGGGAGTGGTGAGCAGTTCTTC
TRBV7-9	.	TRBJ1-1	once	CASSLEGMGTEAFF	TGTGCCAGCAGCTTAGAGGGGATGGGCACTGAAGCTTTCTTT
TRBV7-9	.	TRBJ1-2	.	CASSSLYDYGYTF	TGTGCCAGCAGCTCTCTCTACGACTATGGCTACACCTTC
TRBV5-8	TRBD1	TRBJ2-1	.	CASSSRQGLDEQFF	TGTGCCAGCAGCTCGCGACAGGGTCTGGATGAGCAGTTCTTC
TRBV10-3	.	TRBJ1-2	.	CAISEAGNSGYGYTF	TGTGCCATCAGTGAGGCGGGTAACTCGGGCTATGGCTACACCTTC
TRBV7-2	.	TRBJ2-2	.	CASSSYTGELFF	TGTGCCAGCAGCTCCTACACCGGGGAGCTGTTTTTT
TRBV3-1/TRBV3-2	TRBD1	TRBJ1-2	.	CASSQEGTNRGAGYTF	TGTGCCAGCAGCCAAGAGGGGACAAACAGGGGCGCTGGCTACACCTTC
TRBV4-2	.	TRBJ2-1	.	CASSREQGQLNEQFF	TGTGCCAGCAGCCGCGAACAGGGTCAGCTCAATGAGCAGTTCTTC
TRBV6-5	TRBD1	TRBJ2-7	.	CASSIGQGAYEQYF	TGTGCCAGCAGTATCGGACAGGGGGCCTACGAGCAGTACTTC
TRBV5-1	TRBD2	TRBJ2-1	.	CASSHTGTSGREGEQFF	TGCGCCAGCAGCCACACCGGGACTAGCGGGAGGGAAGGTGAGCAGTTCTTC
TRBV15	TRBD2	TRBJ2-1	.	CATSRGSAGGYNEQFF	TGTGCCACCAGCAGAGGTTCAGCGGGAGGGTACAATGAGCAGTTCTTC
TRBV9	TRBD1	TRBJ2-7	.	CASSPRGQGSSYEQYF	TGTGCCAGCAGCCCAAGGGGACAGGGAAGCTCCTACGAGCAGTACTTC
TRBV19	TRBD1	TRBJ1-1	.	CASYRTGGPEAFF	TGTGCCAGTTACCGGACAGGCGGTCCTGAAGCTTTCTTT
TRBV30	TRBD1	TRBJ1-1	.	CAWMRGGGWNTEAFF	TGTGCCTGGATGAGAGGGGGCGGTTGGAACACTGAAGCTTTCTTT
TRBV7-9	TRBD2	TRBJ2-3	.	CASSLGLAGGPGDTQYF	TGTGCCAGCAGCTTAGGCCTAGCGGGAGGGCCGGGAGATACGCAGTATTTT
TRBV5-4	TRBD1	TRBJ2-5	.	CASSGTGTGVQETQYF	TGTGCCAGCAGCGGTACCGGGACAGGGGTTCAAGAGACCCAGTACTTC
TRBV24-1	.	TRBJ2-5	.	CATSEPGRETQYF	TGTGCCACCAGTGAACCAGGAAGGGAGACCCAGTACTTC
TRBV6-1	.	TRBJ1-3	.	CASSELRFSISGNTIYF	TGTGCCAGCAGTGAACTACGTTTCTCTATCTCTGGAAACACCATATATTTT
TRBV7-2	.	TRBJ1-5	.	CASSEQAPPGPQHF	TGTGCCAGCAGCGAACAGGCTCCGCCCGGGCCCCAGCATTTT
TRBV7-2	TRBD2	TRBJ2-4	.	CASSKDGGRSIQYF	TGTGCCAGCAGCAAAGACGGGGGGAGGAGCATTCAGTACTTC
TRBV19	TRBD1	TRBJ2-6	.	CASSSPGQGARGADVLTF	TGTGCCAGTAGCTCTCCGGGACAGGGGGCGAGAGGGGCCGACGTCCTGACTTTC
TRBV6-2/TRBV6-3	TRBD1	TRBJ1-2	few	CASSYGSRTGGELRYTF	TGTGCCAGCAGTTACGGTAGCCGTACAGGGGGAGAATTGCGCTACACCTTC